This is a list of T cell receptor beta chains from one sample in a study of blood T cell repertoires in COVID-19. The table came from immunoSEQ multiplex PCR; TCRdb's copy has only in-frame clones and leaves some out. The sample holds a few hundred thousand clones, over 75% seen once. Specimen: peripheral blood. The receptors were sampled from a woman in her 70s with COVID-19, enrolled during active disease. Both conserved end residues are part of each CDR3. D genes are given only for firm matches. Clone size is given for some rows only: seen once, a few or many times, or a class if the clone is expanded.

TRBV27	once	TRBJ2-7	TRBD2	CASSIRLAGGPGEQYF	TGTGCCAGCAGTATTAGACTAGCGGGAGGGCCCGGCGAGCAGTACTTC
TRBV3-1/TRBV3-2	.	TRBJ2-1	.	CASSQAGPANEQFF	TGTGCCAGCAGCCAAGCTGGCCCCGCCAATGAGCAGTTCTTC
TRBV7-2	.	TRBJ2-5	.	CASSVFSGTETQYF	TGTGCCAGCAGCGTATTCTCTGGCACGGAGACCCAGTACTTC
TRBV5-4	.	TRBJ2-5	.	CASSLGSRETQYF	TGTGCCAGCAGCTTGGGATCGAGAGAGACCCAGTACTTC
TRBV19	.	TRBJ2-2	TRBD2	CATERGFSTGELFF	TGTGCCACTGAGCGGGGGTTTTCCACCGGGGAGCTGTTTTTT
TRBV18	few	TRBJ2-5	TRBD1	CASSQTSGGPKGKETQYF	TGTGCCAGCTCACAAACTTCAGGGGGCCCTAAGGGCAAAGAGACCCAGTACTTC
TRBV7-9	.	TRBJ1-1	TRBD1	CASSLGNRGTEAFF	TGTGCCAGCAGCTTAGGAAACAGGGGAACTGAAGCTTTCTTT
TRBV6-6	.	TRBJ1-1	.	CASSGPGVTEAFF	TGTGCCAGCAGTGGACCAGGGGTTACTGAAGCTTTCTTT
TRBV3-1/TRBV3-2	.	TRBJ2-7	TRBD2	CASSQDVAGSYEQYF	TGTGCCAGCAGCCAAGATGTAGCGGGCTCCTACGAGCAGTACTTC
TRBV10-2	.	TRBJ1-1	.	CASSELGGGTEAFF	TGCGCCAGCAGTGAGTTGGGGGGAGGCACTGAAGCTTTCTTT
TRBV18	many	TRBJ1-1	TRBD1	CASSLKQGVTEAFF	TGTGCCAGCTCACTCAAACAGGGGGTCACTGAAGCTTTCTTT
TRBV20-1	.	TRBJ2-1	.	CSAINNEQFF	TGCAGTGCTATCAACAATGAGCAGTTCTTC
TRBV27	.	TRBJ2-7	.	CASSWAGASYEQYF	TGTGCCAGCAGTTGGGCGGGGGCCTCCTACGAGCAGTACTTC
TRBV12-5	.	TRBJ2-5	.	CASAQLQGGQETQYF	TGTGCTAGTGCCCAACTTCAGGGAGGTCAAGAGACCCAGTACTTC
TRBV19	once	TRBJ1-1	.	CASSGSRDTEAFF	TGTGCCAGTAGTGGGTCCCGGGACACTGAAGCTTTCTTT
TRBV7-9	.	TRBJ1-1	.	CASSLTNEAFF	TGTGCCAGCAGCTTAACTAATGAAGCTTTCTTT
TRBV19	.	TRBJ1-5	TRBD1	CASSRGQGGQPQHF	TGTGCCAGTAGTAGAGGACAGGGAGGCCAGCCCCAGCATTTT
TRBV5-4	.	TRBJ2-7	TRBD2	CASSLGLAGSEQYF	TGTGCCAGCAGCCTGGGACTAGCGGGAAGCGAGCAGTACTTC
TRBV4-1	.	TRBJ1-2	.	CASSQDGNYGYTF	TGCGCCAGCAGCCAAGATGGCAACTATGGCTACACCTTC
TRBV19	.	TRBJ1-5	.	CASSIWGLYQPQHF	TGTGCCAGTAGTATATGGGGACTCTATCAGCCCCAGCATTTT
TRBV5-4	.	TRBJ1-2	.	CASSRPGANYGYTF	TGTGCCAGCAGCAGACCCGGGGCTAACTATGGCTACACCTTC
TRBV9	.	TRBJ1-6	.	CASSVDPVDSPLHF	TGTGCCAGCAGCGTAGACCCGGTGGATTCACCCCTCCACTTT
TRBV20-1	.	TRBJ2-7	TRBD2	CSAHTSGGQYF	TGCAGTGCGCATACTAGCGGGGGACAGTACTTC
TRBV10-2	.	TRBJ2-1	TRBD2	CASRGLDSSYNEQFF	TGCGCCAGCAGAGGACTAGATTCGTCCTACAATGAGCAGTTCTTC
TRBV5-4	.	TRBJ2-5	.	CASSFPGETQYF	TGTGCCAGCAGCTTCCCAGGGGAGACCCAGTACTTC
TRBV4-1	.	TRBJ2-7	TRBD2	CASSRLAGGLVYEQYF	TGCGCCAGCAGCCGACTAGCGGGAGGACTAGTCTACGAGCAGTACTTC